This entry lists 10 T cell receptor beta chains sequenced from one sample in a study of cytomegalovirus exposure and HLA in healthy donors. Amplification used 60 Vbeta primers and 13 Jbeta primers. The assay was immunoSEQ multiplex PCR, and TCRdb's table has in-frame clones only and misses some. The data contain about 120,000 clones, roughly 85% of them singletons. Sequencing input: PBMCs. The receptors stem from a man aged 18-30 years in good health and CMV-seropositive.

The rearrangement joins TRBV5-1 to TRBJ1-3; TRBD1 is a possible D gene (6 bases). Germline V gives CDR1 SGHRS, CDR2 YFSETQ. This CDR3 has 14 amino acids. V lost 1 base to trimming and J lost 4 bases, with 9 bases between them. For the CDR3, the DNA is TGCGCCAGCAGCTTGCAGGGGCCGGGAAACACCATATATTTT. This translates into CASSLQGPGNTIYF.

Details on this clone: Mismatch with germline at one junction end may stem from a read error. The rearrangement joins TRBV7-8 to TRBJ2-2; 9 bases line up with TRBD1. Germline V gene lookup returns CDR1 SGHVS and CDR2 FQNEAQ. This CDR3 has 15 amino acids. The CDR3 region is CASSFGTGNPGELFF. In nucleotides, the CDR3 is TGTGCCAGCAGCTTCGGGACAGGGAACCCCGGGGAGCTGTTTTTT.

J is TRBJ1-4 and V is TRBV30, with no clear D. The CDR3 length is 13 residues. V was shortened by 2 bases and J by 4 bases, with 8 bases between the two germline ends. CDR1 and CDR2 from the germline V gene are GTSNPN and SVGIG (reference sequence). In DNA form, the CDR3 reads TGTGCCTGGAGTATACTTCATAATGAAAAACTGTTTTTT. Encoded protein: CAWSILHNEKLFF.

V is TRBV9 and J is TRBJ2-7; 8 bases fit TRBD2. The CDR3 consists of 17 residues. V shed 4 bases, J shed 2 bases, and the junction held 14 bases outside the gene matches. The germline CDR1 and CDR2 sequences are SGDLS and YYNGEE. The CDR3 DNA reads TGTGCCAGCAGCCATCCCCGGGGGGGGACGGTGCCCTACGAGCAGTACTTC. It encodes CASSHPRGGTVPYEQYF.

This clone was detected a few times. The chain joins TRBV5-5 to TRBJ1-1, with 7 bases matching TRBD1. V gave up 6 bases and J gave up 2 bases; unmatched junction bases: 16. From germline, CDR1 is SGHKS and CDR2 YYEKEE (reference sequence). CDR3 size: 17 residues. The CDR3 nucleotides read TGTGCCAGCACCAAAGCAGGGGGGCCCGGGGGCAACACTGAAGCTTTCTTT. The encoded protein is CASTKAGGPGGNTEAFF.

This chain uses TRBV13 with TRBJ1-1; 10 nucleotides agree with TRBD1. Unmatched junction bases numbered 12, after V lost 5 bases and J lost 6 bases. Germline V CDR1 and CDR2: PRHDT, FYEKMQ (reference sequence). The CDR3 is 16 amino acids. DNA for the CDR3: TGTGCCAGCAGCGGGGACAGGGGCCGTCCATCGGCTGAAGCTTTCTTT. This gives the protein CASSGDRGRPSAEAFF.

CDR3 nucleotide sequence: TGCAGCGTTGAAAGAGGTACAGGGGGCTCCTACGAGCAGTACTTC. As protein: CSVERGTGGSYEQYF. The chain combines TRBV29-1 with TRBJ2-7, with 8 bases matching TRBD1. The CDR3 extends over 15 amino acids. J was trimmed by 0 bases and V by 2 bases; bases with no gene match: 6. Germline V gives CDR1 SQVTM, CDR2 ANQGSEA.

The chain combines TRBV6-5 with TRBJ1-1, with TRBD1 matching 7 bases. The CDR3 is made up of 13 amino acids. V shed 6 bases, J shed 1 base, and the junction held 2 bases outside the gene matches. Germline loops: CDR1 MNHEY, CDR2 SVGAGI. The CDR3 is CASSTGANTEAFF. The DNA of the CDR3 is TGTGCCAGCAGCACAGGGGCGAACACTGAAGCTTTCTTT.

The chain employs TRBV19 and TRBJ2-3; 16 nucleotides agree with TRBD2. Germline V gene sequence: CDR1 LNHDA, CDR2 SQIVND (reference sequence). Trimming took 6 bases from V and 3 from J; bases not matched to a gene: 12. The CDR3 runs 19 residues. The DNA of the CDR3 is TGTGCCAGTAGGACTCCTCCGGGACTAGCGGGGGGGCGGACAGATACGCAGTATTTT. It specifies CASRTPPGLAGGRTDTQYF.

The V and J genes are TRBV7-9 and TRBJ1-1, with TRBD1 matching over 7 bases. V trimming: 7 bases; J trimming: 6 bases; junction bases outside the gene matches: 8. The germline V gene has CDR1 SEHNR and CDR2 FQNEAQ (reference sequence). The CDR3 spans 13 residues. The CDR3 DNA follows: TGTGCCAGCACCCTAGGGGGCGGCTCTGAAGCTTTCTTT. Amino acids: CASTLGGGSEAFF.